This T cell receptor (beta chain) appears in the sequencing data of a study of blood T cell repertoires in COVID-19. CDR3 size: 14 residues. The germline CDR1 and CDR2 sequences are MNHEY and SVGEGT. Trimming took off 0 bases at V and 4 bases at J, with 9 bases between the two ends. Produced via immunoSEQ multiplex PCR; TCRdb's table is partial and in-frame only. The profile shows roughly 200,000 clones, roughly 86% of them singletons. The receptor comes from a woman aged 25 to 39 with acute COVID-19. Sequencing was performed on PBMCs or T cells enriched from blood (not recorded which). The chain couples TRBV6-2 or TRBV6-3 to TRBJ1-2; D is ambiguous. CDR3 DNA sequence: TGTGCCAGCAGTTACTCGAGGAGGCTCTATGGCTACACCTTC. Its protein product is CASSYSRRLYGYTF.